These 6 T cell receptor beta chains were sequenced from one sample in a study of shared clonotypes between healthy human individuals. Sequencing was performed with immunoSEQ multiplex PCR; in TCRdb, only in-frame clones are kept and a portion is missing. The sample has more than 2 million clones; approximately 95% are singletons. Sequenced: naive CD4+ T cells sorted from blood. Subset defined: CD45RA+ positively selected. The source of these receptors is a man younger than 30 in good health.

This chain joins TRBV10-3 and TRBJ2-3; 8 bases agree with TRBD1. With V trimmed by 6 bases and J by 4 bases, 3 bases remained unmatched. The CDR3 covers 13 residues. Germline CDR1 ENHRY, CDR2 SYGVKD. CDR3 sequence: CAIRDRESDTQYF. CDR3 nucleotides: TGTGCCATCAGGGACAGGGAGTCAGATACGCAGTATTTT.

V is TRBV27 and J is TRBJ2-7, with D possibly matching TRBD1 (6 bases). This CDR3 has 16 residues. The germline V gene encodes CDR1 MNHEY and CDR2 SMNVEV (reference sequence). V was clipped by 1 base and J by 7 bases, with 20 bases between them. The CDR3 loop is CASSLFGQGSLNEQYF. CDR3 sequence (DNA): TGTGCCAGCAGTTTATTTGGGCAGGGGAGTCTAAATGAGCAGTACTTC.

The rearrangement links TRBV7-9 to TRBJ1-1, with unresolved D. The germline V and J ends were trimmed by 5 bases and 0 bases, with 16 bases remaining between them. The germline V gene encodes CDR1 SEHNR and CDR2 FQNEAQ (reference sequence). This CDR3 comprises 16 residues. The CDR3 loop reads CASSRTTVRMNTEAFF. The CDR3 bases are TGTGCCAGCAGCCGAACGACGGTCCGAATGAACACTGAAGCTTTCTTT.

The chain links TRBV18 to TRBJ2-5; 8 bases align to TRBD2. Germline V gene lookup returns CDR1 KGHSH and CDR2 LQKENI. CDR3 length: 15 residues. V lost 0 bases to trimming and J lost 4 bases; unmatched junction nucleotides: 4. The CDR3 is CASSPPGLGRETQYF. The CDR3, as DNA: TGTGCCAGCTCACCACCGGGACTAGGAAGAGAGACCCAGTACTTC. The full variable domain, in which reference TRBV18 and TRBJ2-5 provide the parts outside the CDR3, is NAGVMQNPRHLVRRRGQEARLRCSPMKGHSHVYWYRQLPEEGLKFMVYLQKENIIDESGMPKERFSAEFPKEGPSILRIQQVVRGDSAAYFCASSPPGLGRETQYFGPGTRLLVL.

The chain joins TRBV30 to TRBJ1-4; 7 bases fit TRBD1. Germline V lookup: CDR1 GTSNPN, CDR2 SVGIG (reference sequence). This CDR3 comprises 15 residues. Trimming at V came to 0 bases and at J to 5 bases, leaving 6 bases not matched to a gene. CDR3 residues: CAWSVDGTVNEKLFF. The DNA for the CDR3 is TGTGCCTGGAGTGTCGACGGGACAGTCAATGAAAAACTGTTTTTT.

V and J are TRBV18 and TRBJ2-7, with no clear D. Germline loops: CDR1 KGHSH, CDR2 LQKENI. The length of the CDR3 is 12 residues. Trimming pared 3 bases from V and 9 bases from J, leaving 12 bases between. Here the CDR3 DNA reads TGTGCCAGCTCACCGTCCAGTTCGGGGCAGTACTTC. This codes for CASSPSSSGQYF.